This is a list of T cell receptor beta chains from one sample in a study of beta chain features in type 1 diabetes. Sequencing used immunoSEQ multiplex PCR; TCRdb keeps in-frame clones, though not all of them. The top ten clones hold around 0.044% of a sample with almost 350,000 clones, around a fifth of them seen once. Sequenced sample: naive CD4+ T cells from blood. These receptors were taken from a woman aged 18 to 35 in good health. The CDR3 runs from the conserved cysteine through the conserved F or W. The D gene is left open where the match is weak. Size is omitted from some rows. Given values are once, few, many or a class for expanded clones.

. | TRBJ2-5 | TRBV9 | TRBD2 | TGTGCCAGCAGCGTAGGAAAAAGGGGACTACAAGAGACCCAGTACTTC | CASSVGKRGLQETQYF
. | TRBJ1-1 | TRBV2 | . | TGTGCCAGCAGTGGAGGGCTAAAGGGCACTGAAGCTTTCTTT | CASSGGLKGTEAFF
. | TRBJ2-7 | TRBV13 | . | TGTGCCAGCAGCTCTCGGTCCGAGCAGTACTTC | CASSSRSEQYF
. | TRBJ2-7 | TRBV6-6 | TRBD1 | TGTGCCAGCAGTGACCGACAGGGGGACTACGAGCAGTACTTC | CASSDRQGDYEQYF
. | TRBJ2-1 | TRBV5-4 | TRBD2 | TGTGCCAGCAGGACCAGCGGGAGTTCCTACAATGAGCAGTTCTTC | CASRTSGSSYNEQFF
few | TRBJ2-7 | TRBV12-2 | . | TGTGCAAGTCCTCCCCCCCACGAGCAGTACTTC | CASPPPHEQYF
. | TRBJ1-1 | TRBV30 | . | TGTGCCTGGAGTGTCGGAGGGGCCACTGAAGCTTTCTTT | CAWSVGGATEAFF
. | TRBJ2-7 | TRBV19 | TRBD1 | TGTGCCAGTAGCCTTCTGGGACAGGGGGTCGAGCAGTACTTC | CASSLLGQGVEQYF
. | TRBJ2-1 | TRBV2 | TRBD2 | TGTGCCAGCAGTGATACCGGGACTAGCGACTACAATGAGCAGTTCTTC | CASSDTGTSDYNEQFF
. | TRBJ1-2 | TRBV5-1 | . | TGCGCCAGCAGCAACCCACCAGAGGGAGGCTACACCTTC | CASSNPPEGGYTF
. | TRBJ2-5 | TRBV7-9 | TRBD1 | TGTGCCAGCAGCTTATTCCTTCCAGGGGGCCGGGATATCCAGTACTTC | CASSLFLPGGRDIQYF
few | TRBJ2-5 | TRBV5-1 | . | TGCGCCAGCAGCTTGGGGGATTCGAGCGGACAAGAGACCCAGTACTTC | CASSLGDSSGQETQYF
. | TRBJ2-6 | TRBV19 | . | TGTGCCTATCGGGACTCTGGGGCCAACGTCCTGACTTTC | CAYRDSGANVLTF
few | TRBJ2-7 | TRBV4-1 | TRBD2 | TGCGCCAGCATGGCGACTAGCGGGACACCCTACGAGCAGTACTTC | CASMATSGTPYEQYF
few | TRBJ2-7 | TRBV7-8 | . | TGTGCCAGCAGCCCGAGGGAGGTGGGCTCCTACGAGCAGTACTTC | CASSPREVGSYEQYF
. | TRBJ2-7 | TRBV6-6 | TRBD2 | TGTGCCAGCAGCCGCGACACGGGGGGGGTATACGAGCAGTACTTC | CASSRDTGGVYEQYF